These 13 T cell receptor beta chains originate from one sample sequenced in a study of early T cells in non-severe SARS-CoV-2 infection. One entry per CDR3 protein results from TCRdb running MiXCR on the 5' RACE reads. The sample has about 73,000 distinct CDR3 sequences; roughly 13% are singletons. The material sequenced was whole blood. These receptors originate from an adult who was a healthcare worker with PCR-confirmed SARS-CoV-2 infection or an uninfected control (not recorded which).

V gene TRBV6-1 combines with J gene TRBJ2-3; 10 nucleotides match TRBD2. V lost 7 bases to trimming and J lost 3 bases; unmatched junction nucleotides: 4. The CDR3 length is 14 residues. Germline values: CDR1 MNHNS, CDR2 SASEGT. DNA of the CDR3: TGTGCCAGCAAGCTAGCGGGGGTGACAGATACGCAGTATTTT. Residues: CASKLAGVTDTQYF.

This clonotype was found many times. V and J are TRBV24-1 and TRBJ2-3; D unresolved. This CDR3 has 14 amino acids. The V and J ends lost 4 bases and 6 bases respectively, with 13 bases between them. Germline CDR1 and CDR2: KGHDR and SFDVKD. The DNA of the CDR3 is TGTGCCACCAGTGACCCTGGAACCTCCGATACGCAGTATTTT. Its protein product is CATSDPGTSDTQYF.

The rearrangement joins TRBV7-2 to TRBJ2-7; 8 bases match TRBD1. The V gene's germline CDR1 is SGHTA and CDR2 FQGNSA. With V trimmed by 5 bases and J by 2 bases, 5 bases remained unmatched. The CDR3 length is 14 residues. CDR3: CASSAMGQAYEQYF. CDR3 nucleotides: TGTGCCAGCAGCGCTATGGGACAGGCCTACGAGCAGTACTTC.

The chain recombines TRBV29-1 with TRBJ2-5, with 11 bases aligning to TRBD1. With V trimmed by 8 bases and J by 5 bases, 10 bases remained unmatched. The CDR3 loop spans 14 amino acids. Looked up from germline, CDR1 is SQVTM and CDR2 is ANQGSEA. CDR3 nucleotide sequence: TGCAGCCATCGTTGGACAGGGGGCGCGGAGACCCAGTACTTC. Protein: CSHRWTGGAETQYF.

The chain carries TRBV7-2 and TRBJ1-6; no clear D. This CDR3 spans 15 amino acids. Trimming removed 8 bases at V and 3 bases at J, with 14 bases between. Germline CDR1 and CDR2: SGHTA and FQGNSA. The CDR3 nucleotides are TGTGCCAGCTCCCCACGAACCGGCTATAATTCACCCCTCCACTTT. Amino acid sequence: CASSPRTGYNSPLHF.

In its sample, this clonotype was seen a few times. This chain connects TRBV5-1 to TRBJ1-1; 7 bases agree with TRBD1. The trim removed 3 bases at V and 0 bases at J, leaving 8 bases unmatched. Germline CDR1 is SGHRS and CDR2 is YFSETQ. CDR3 size: 16 residues. CDR3 DNA sequence: TGCGCCAGCAGCTCAGGGGGGTCAGCGATGAACACTGAAGCTTTCTTT. Translated: CASSSGGSAMNTEAFF.

This clonotype was counted ten times or more. The CDR3 reads CASSLVAGKENEQYF. In DNA, the CDR3 is TGCGCCAGCAGCTTGGTTGCAGGGAAAGAAAACGAGCAGTACTTC. This chain joins TRBV5-1 and TRBJ2-7; tentative D call: TRBD1 (5 bases). CDR1 is SGHRS and CDR2 is YFSETQ in the germline V gene. V was cut by 0 bases and J by 5 bases, with 15 bases left in between. This CDR3 spans 15 amino acids. Using reference TRBV5-1 and TRBJ2-7 for the parts outside the CDR3, the full variable domain is KAGVTQTPRYLIKTRGQQVTLSCSPISGHRSVSWYQQTPGQGLQFLFEYFSETQRNKGNFPGRFSGRQFSNSRSEMNVSTLELGDSALYLCASSLVAGKENEQYFGPGTRLTVT.

This chain uses TRBV30 with TRBJ2-7; D unclear. Per germline, CDR1 GTSNPN and CDR2 SVGIG (reference sequence). With 0 bases removed from V and 0 bases from J, the gap between germline ends came to 9 bases. The CDR3 consists of 14 residues. The CDR3 region is CAWSVVPPSYEQYF. Written as DNA, the CDR3 is TGTGCCTGGAGTGTAGTGCCTCCCTCCTACGAGCAGTACTTC.

The table lists this clonotype with many counts. The CDR3 region has the DNA TGTGCCAGCAGCCCCTTGGGGGGAAGTGATGGCTACACCTTC. Residues: CASSPLGGSDGYTF. The rearrangement uses TRBV7-9 and TRBJ1-2, with a possible D match to TRBD1 (5 bases). The CDR3 has 14 residues. Per germline, CDR1 SEHNR and CDR2 FQNEAQ (reference sequence). The V gene lost 5 bases and the J gene lost 6 bases, with 16 bases spanning the gap.

The sample holds a few counts of this clonotype. The chain recombines TRBV6-5 with TRBJ2-2; D possibly corresponds to TRBD2 (5 bases). V shed 10 bases and J shed 2 bases, with 8 bases lying between them. Germline V gene data show CDR1 as MNHEY and CDR2 as SVGAGI. The CDR3 is 12 residues long. CDR3 region: CATGINTGELFF. Here the CDR3 DNA reads TGTGCCACCGGGATTAACACCGGGGAGCTGTTTTTT.

This clonotype has ten or more counts. This chain links TRBV6-5 with TRBJ1-3; no firm D call. CDR1 and CDR2 from the germline V gene are MNHEY and SVGAGI. CDR3 length: 14 amino acids. V was pared by 5 bases and J by 0 bases, with 8 bases between. CDR3 region: CASSPWYSGNTIYF. The CDR3 nucleotides read TGTGCCAGCAGTCCATGGTACTCTGGAAACACCATATATTTT.

The rearrangement joins TRBV19 to TRBJ2-1; D not resolved. Germline V lookup: CDR1 LNHDA, CDR2 SQIVND (reference sequence). Trimming removed 6 bases from V and 5 bases from J, with 11 bases in between. The CDR3 consists of 13 residues. The CDR3: CASRRNTDNEQFF. The CDR3 DNA follows: TGTGCCAGTAGGCGTAATACAGACAATGAGCAGTTCTTC.

The sample holds a few counts of this clonotype. The V and J genes are TRBV6-5 and TRBJ2-7, with no clear D. Germline assignment: CDR1 MNHEY and CDR2 SVGAGI. The CDR3 length is 13 residues. V shed 5 bases and J shed 0 bases, with 8 bases lying between them. The DNA for the CDR3 is TGTGCCAGCAGTCGTGGGCCCTCCTACGAGCAGTACTTC. Its protein product is CASSRGPSYEQYF.